The entry below gives a single TCR beta chain sequence along with its context. This clonotype was picked up a small number of times. Its cognate antigen has yet to be identified. Nothing much larger sits one base from this clone, and base qualities are not available. The V and J ends are trimmed by 2 bases and 2 bases, leaving 22 bases between them. From its cysteine to its phenylalanine, the CDR3 spans 19 amino acids. The CDR3 DNA has 57 bases and is translated from base 1. The lymph node samples were taken from the axillary draining lymph nodes of breast cancer patients. This entry comes from a study of breast tumors, draining lymph nodes, adjacent tissues (dated by TCRdb to 2016 to 2017). Context from the whole study: TCR beta repertoires were compared across tumor, adjacent nontumor tissue and axillary lymph nodes obtained from breast cancer patients. In human breast cancer, the study set out to assess how tumor, surrounding tissue and draining lymph node repertoires relate to one another and whether T cells might be exchanged between them.

The study at large found these results: The study presented the conclusion that tumor T cells originate in lymph nodes as consistent with a hypothesis, not as something directly demonstrated. In luminal-like breast cancer, tumor and nontumor tissue repertoires resembled each other significantly more than in basal-like breast cancer. The data were judged consistent with most tumor T cells deriving from the lymph node and then expanding within tumor tissue. Tumors showed preferential V and J gene usage, and their T-cell repertoire diversity fell below that of lymph nodes yet above that of nontumor tissue.

The instrument given in TCRdb is Illumina HiSeq 2000. TCR beta chain libraries were generated through multiplex PCR amplification. The amplified TCR beta chain products were analyzed by high-throughput sequencing. Clones were called with MiXCR by TCRdb after fastp trimmed the public reads at Q25, and only in-frame beta chains were retained. Merged by CDR3 protein, the rows form single entries marked with the most common genes and DNA. This sample has 270,000 or so distinct CDR3 sequences in its table, and roughly 30% of those were observed once. The ten largest clonotypes hold roughly 1.1% of the sample.

This sequence originates from a female donor with breast cancer. Some clones in this sample may be carry-over from other donors' samples. The sample comprised axillary lymph node tissue. Recombination joined TRBV12-3 or TRBV12-4 with TRBJ2-1; tentative D gene TRBD1, with 7 bases matching. The bases read TGTGCCAGCAGTTTATTTGGGCTGCGGAGGGGGCAGACCTACAATGAGCAGTTCTTC. This encodes CASSLFGLRRGQTYNEQFF.